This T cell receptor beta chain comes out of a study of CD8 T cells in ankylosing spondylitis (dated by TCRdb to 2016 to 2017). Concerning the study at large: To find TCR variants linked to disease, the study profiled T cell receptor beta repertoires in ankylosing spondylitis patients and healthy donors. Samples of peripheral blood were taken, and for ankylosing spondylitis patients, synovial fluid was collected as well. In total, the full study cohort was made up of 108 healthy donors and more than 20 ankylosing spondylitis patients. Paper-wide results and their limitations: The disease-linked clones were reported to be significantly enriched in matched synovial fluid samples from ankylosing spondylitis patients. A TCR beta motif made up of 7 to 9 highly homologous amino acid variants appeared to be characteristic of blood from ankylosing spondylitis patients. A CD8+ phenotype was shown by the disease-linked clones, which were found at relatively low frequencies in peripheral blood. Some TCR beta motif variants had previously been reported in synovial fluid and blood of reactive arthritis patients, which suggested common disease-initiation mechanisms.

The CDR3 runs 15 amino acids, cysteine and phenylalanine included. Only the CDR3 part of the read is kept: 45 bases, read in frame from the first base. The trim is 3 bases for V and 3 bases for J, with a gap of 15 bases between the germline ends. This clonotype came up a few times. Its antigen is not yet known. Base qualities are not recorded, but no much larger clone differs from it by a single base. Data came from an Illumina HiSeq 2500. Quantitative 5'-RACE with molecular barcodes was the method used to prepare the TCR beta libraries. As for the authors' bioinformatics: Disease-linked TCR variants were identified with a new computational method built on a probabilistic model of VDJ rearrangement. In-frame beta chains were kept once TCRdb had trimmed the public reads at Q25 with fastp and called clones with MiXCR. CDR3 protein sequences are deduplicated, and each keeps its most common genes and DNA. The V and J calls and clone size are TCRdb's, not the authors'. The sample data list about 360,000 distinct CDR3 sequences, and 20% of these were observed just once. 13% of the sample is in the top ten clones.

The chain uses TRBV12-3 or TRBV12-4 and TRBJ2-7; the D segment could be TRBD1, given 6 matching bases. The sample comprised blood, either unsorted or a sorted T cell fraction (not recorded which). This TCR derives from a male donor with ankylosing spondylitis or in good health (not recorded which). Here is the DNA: TGTGCCAGCAGTTTGGGGCCAGGGGTCTACTACGAGCAGTACTTC. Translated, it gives CASSLGPGVYYEQYF.